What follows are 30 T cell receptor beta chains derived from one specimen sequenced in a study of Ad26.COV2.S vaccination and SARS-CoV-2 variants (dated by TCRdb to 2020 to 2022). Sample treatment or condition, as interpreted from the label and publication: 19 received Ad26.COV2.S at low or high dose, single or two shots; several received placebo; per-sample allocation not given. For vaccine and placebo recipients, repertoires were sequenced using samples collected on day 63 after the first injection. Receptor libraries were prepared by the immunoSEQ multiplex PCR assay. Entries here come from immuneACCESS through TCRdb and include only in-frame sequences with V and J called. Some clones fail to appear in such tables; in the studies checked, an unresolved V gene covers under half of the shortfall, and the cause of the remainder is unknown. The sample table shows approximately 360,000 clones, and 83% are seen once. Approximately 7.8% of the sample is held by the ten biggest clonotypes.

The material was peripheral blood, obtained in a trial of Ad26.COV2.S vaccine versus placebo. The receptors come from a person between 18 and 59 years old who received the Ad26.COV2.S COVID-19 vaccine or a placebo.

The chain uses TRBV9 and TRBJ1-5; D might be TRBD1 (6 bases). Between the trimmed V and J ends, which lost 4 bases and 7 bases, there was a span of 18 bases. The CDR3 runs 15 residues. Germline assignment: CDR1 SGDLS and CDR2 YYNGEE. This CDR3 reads CASSQGTGGEQPQHF. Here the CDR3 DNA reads TGTGCCAGCAGCCAGGGGACCGGCGGTGAGCAGCCCCAGCATTTT.

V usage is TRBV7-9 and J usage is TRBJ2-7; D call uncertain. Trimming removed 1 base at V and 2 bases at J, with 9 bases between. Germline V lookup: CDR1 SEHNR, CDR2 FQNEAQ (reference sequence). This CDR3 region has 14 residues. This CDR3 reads CASSLGRTTYEQYF. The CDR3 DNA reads TGTGCCAGCAGCTTAGGGCGAACTACCTACGAGCAGTACTTC.

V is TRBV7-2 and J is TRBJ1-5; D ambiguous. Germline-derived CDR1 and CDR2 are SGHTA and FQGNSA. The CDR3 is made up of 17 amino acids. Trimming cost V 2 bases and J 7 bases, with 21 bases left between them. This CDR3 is CASSLSPGGALGQPQHF. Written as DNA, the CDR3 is TGTGCCAGCAGCTTATCCCCCGGCGGAGCGCTCGGCCAGCCCCAGCATTTT.

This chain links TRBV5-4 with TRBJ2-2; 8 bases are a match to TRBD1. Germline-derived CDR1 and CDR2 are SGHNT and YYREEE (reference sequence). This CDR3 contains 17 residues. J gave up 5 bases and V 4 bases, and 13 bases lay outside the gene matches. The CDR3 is CASSGEDRGGVTGELFF. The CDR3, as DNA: TGTGCCAGCAGCGGGGAAGACAGGGGTGGGGTGACCGGGGAGCTGTTTTTT.

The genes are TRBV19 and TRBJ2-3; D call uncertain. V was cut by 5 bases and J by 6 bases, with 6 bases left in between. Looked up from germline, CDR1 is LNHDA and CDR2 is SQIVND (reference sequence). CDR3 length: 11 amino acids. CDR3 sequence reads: CASSYGDTQYF. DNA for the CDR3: TGTGCCAGTAGTTATGGGGATACGCAGTATTTT.

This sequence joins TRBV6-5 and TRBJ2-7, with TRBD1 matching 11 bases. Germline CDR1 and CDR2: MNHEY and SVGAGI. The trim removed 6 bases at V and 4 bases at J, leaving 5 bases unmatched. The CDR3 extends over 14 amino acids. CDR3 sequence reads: CASRKGQGVYEQYF. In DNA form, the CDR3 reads TGTGCCAGCAGAAAGGGACAGGGGGTTTACGAGCAGTACTTC.

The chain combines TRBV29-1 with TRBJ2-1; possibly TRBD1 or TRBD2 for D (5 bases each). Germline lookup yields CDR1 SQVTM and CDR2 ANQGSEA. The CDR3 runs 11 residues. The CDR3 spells CRGTTHNEQFF. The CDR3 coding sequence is TGCAGGGGGACGACACACAATGAGCAGTTCTTC.

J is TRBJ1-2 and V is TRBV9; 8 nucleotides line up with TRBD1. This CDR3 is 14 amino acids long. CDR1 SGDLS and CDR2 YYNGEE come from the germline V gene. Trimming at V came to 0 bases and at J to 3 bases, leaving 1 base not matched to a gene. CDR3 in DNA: TGTGCCAGCAGCGTAGGGACAGGGTACTATGGCTACACCTTC. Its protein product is CASSVGTGYYGYTF.

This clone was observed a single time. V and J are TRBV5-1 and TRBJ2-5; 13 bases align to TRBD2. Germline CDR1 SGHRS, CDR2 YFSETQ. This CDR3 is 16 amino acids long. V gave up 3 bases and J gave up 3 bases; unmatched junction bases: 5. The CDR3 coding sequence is TGCGCCAGCAGCTCACGGGGACTAGCGGGGAAAGAGACCCAGTACTTC. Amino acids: CASSSRGLAGKETQYF.

The CDR3 sequence: CASSLGRSNQPQHF. CDR3 nucleotides: TGTGCCAGCAGCTTGGGCAGGAGCAATCAGCCCCAGCATTTT. The genes are TRBV5-4 and TRBJ1-5; the D is unclear. The CDR3 contains 14 residues. Per the germline V gene, CDR1 is SGHNT and CDR2 is YYREEE (reference sequence). Between the trimmed V and J ends, which lost 0 bases and 1 base, there was a span of 5 bases.

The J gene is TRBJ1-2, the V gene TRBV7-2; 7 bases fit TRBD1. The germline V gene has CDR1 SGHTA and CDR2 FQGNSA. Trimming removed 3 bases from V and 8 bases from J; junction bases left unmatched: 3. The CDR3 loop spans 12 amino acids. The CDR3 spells CASSFDRVGYTF. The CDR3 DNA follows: TGTGCCAGCAGCTTCGACAGGGTCGGCTACACCTTC.

In nucleotides, the CDR3 is TGTGCCTGGAGTCTATCCGGGGGGGCCTACGAGCAGTACTTC. Translating gives CAWSLSGGAYEQYF. The J gene is TRBJ2-7, the V gene TRBV30; 8 bases line up with TRBD2. Trimming at V came to 2 bases and at J to 2 bases, leaving 5 bases not matched to a gene. Germline CDR1 GTSNPN, CDR2 SVGIG (reference sequence). The length of the CDR3 is 14 residues.

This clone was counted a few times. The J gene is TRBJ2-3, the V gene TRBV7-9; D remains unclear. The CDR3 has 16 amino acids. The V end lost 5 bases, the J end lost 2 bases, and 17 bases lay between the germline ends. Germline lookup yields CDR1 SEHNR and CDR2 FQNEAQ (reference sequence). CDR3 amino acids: CASSPLQILYTDTQYF. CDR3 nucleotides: TGTGCCAGCAGCCCCTTGCAGATACTTTACACAGATACGCAGTATTTT.

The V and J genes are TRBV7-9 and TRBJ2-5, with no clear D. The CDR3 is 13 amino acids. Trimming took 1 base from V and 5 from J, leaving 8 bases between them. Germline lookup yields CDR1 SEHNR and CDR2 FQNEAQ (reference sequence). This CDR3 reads CASSLGPSETQYF. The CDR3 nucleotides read TGTGCCAGCAGCTTAGGGCCCTCGGAGACCCAGTACTTC.

CDR3 coding DNA: TGCGCCAGCAGCCTCCTCCCGCGAGATGAGCAGTTCTTC. This gives the protein CASSLLPRDEQFF. This sequence joins TRBV4-3 and TRBJ2-1; D ambiguous. The V end lost 4 bases, the J end lost 8 bases, and 12 bases lay between the germline ends. CDR3 length: 13 amino acids. Germline V gives CDR1 LGHNA, CDR2 YSLEER.

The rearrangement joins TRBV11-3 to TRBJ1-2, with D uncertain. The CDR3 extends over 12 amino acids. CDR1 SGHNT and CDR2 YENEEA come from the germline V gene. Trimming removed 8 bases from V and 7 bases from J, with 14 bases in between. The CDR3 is CASSMEFGGYTF. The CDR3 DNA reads TGTGCCAGCTCGATGGAGTTCGGTGGCTACACCTTC. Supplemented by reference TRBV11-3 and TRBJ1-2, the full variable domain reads EAGVVQSPRYKIIEKKQPVAFWCNPISGHNTLYWYLQNLGQGPELLIRYENEEAVDDSQLPKDRFSAERLKGVDSTLKIQPAELGDSAVYLCASSMEFGGYTFGSGTRLTVV.

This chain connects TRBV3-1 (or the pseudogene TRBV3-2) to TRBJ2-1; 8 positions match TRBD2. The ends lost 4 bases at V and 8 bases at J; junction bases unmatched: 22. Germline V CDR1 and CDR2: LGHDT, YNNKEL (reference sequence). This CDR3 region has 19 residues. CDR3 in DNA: TGTGCCAGCAGCCCCCTGTGGGGAAGCGGGAGCCCCGGTGGTGATGAGCAGTTCTTC. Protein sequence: CASSPLWGSGSPGGDEQFF.

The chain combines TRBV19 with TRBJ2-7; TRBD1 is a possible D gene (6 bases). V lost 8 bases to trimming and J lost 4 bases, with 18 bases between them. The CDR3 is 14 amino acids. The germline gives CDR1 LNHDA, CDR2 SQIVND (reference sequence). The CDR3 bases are TGTGCCAGTCAGGGACACACCTACGGGTACGAGCAGTACTTC. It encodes CASQGHTYGYEQYF.

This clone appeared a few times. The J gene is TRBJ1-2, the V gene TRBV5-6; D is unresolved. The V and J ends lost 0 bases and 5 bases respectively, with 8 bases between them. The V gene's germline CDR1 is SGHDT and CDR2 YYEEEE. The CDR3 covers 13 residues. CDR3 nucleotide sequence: TGTGCCAGCAGCTTGGCGGAAGGGTATGGCTACACCTTC. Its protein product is CASSLAEGYGYTF.

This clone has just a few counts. The CDR3 is CASSRNTEAFF. CDR3 nucleotides: TGTGCCAGCAGCAGGAACACTGAAGCTTTCTTT. The chain recombines TRBV6-5 with TRBJ1-1; D not certain. V was shortened by 6 bases and J by 1 base, with 3 bases between the two germline ends. The CDR3 sequence is 11 residues long. Germline assignment: CDR1 MNHEY and CDR2 SVGAGI.

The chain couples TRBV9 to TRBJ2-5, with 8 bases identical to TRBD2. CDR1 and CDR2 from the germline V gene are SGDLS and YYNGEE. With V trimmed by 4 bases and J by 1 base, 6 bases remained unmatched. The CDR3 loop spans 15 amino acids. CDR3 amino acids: CASSFSGGTQETQYF. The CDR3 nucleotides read TGTGCCAGCAGCTTTTCGGGGGGGACCCAAGAGACCCAGTACTTC.

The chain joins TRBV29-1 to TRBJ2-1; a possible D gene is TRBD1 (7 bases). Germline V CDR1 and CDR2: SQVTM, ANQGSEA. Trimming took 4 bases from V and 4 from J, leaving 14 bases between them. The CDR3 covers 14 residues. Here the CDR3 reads CSVVIRGEYNEQFF. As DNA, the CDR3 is TGCAGCGTTGTGATCAGGGGGGAATACAATGAGCAGTTCTTC.

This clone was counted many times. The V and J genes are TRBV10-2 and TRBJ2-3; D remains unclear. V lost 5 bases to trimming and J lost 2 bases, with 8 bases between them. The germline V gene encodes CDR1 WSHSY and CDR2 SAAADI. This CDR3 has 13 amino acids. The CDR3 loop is CASSLRHTDTQYF. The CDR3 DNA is TGCGCCAGCAGTCTCAGACACACAGATACGCAGTATTTT.

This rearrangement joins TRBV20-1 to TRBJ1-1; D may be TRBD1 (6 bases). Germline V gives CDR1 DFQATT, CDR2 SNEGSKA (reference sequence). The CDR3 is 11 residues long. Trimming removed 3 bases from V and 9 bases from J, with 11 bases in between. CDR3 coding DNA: TGCAGTGCTAGTAACGGACAGAAAGCTTTCTTT. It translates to CSASNGQKAFF.

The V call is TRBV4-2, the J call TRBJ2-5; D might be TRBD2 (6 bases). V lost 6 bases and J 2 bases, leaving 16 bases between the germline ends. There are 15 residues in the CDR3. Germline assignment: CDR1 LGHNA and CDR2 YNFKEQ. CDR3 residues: CASSSGAGGQETQYF. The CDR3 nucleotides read TGTGCCAGCAGTTCGGGAGCGGGCGGACAAGAGACCCAGTACTTC.

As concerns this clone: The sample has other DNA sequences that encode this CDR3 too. As DNA, the CDR3 is TGTGCCAGCTCCCTAACTAGCGGGGGGACAGATACGCAGTATTTT. Translated, it gives CASSLTSGGTDTQYF. V usage is TRBV18 and J usage is TRBJ2-3; 12 bases agree with TRBD2. In germline, CDR1 is KGHSH, CDR2 LQKENI. The CDR3 has 15 residues. J gave up 3 bases and V 6 bases, and 4 bases lay outside the gene matches.

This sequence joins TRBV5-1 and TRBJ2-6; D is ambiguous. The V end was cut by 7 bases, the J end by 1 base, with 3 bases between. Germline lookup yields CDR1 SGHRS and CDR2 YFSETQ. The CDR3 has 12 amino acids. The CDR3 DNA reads TGCGCCAGCCAATCTGGGGCCAACGTCCTGACTTTC. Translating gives CASQSGANVLTF.

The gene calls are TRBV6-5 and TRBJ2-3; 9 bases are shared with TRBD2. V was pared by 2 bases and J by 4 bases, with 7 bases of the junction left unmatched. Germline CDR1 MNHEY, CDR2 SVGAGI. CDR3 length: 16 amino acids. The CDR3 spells CASSYELAGLADTQYF. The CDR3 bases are TGTGCCAGCAGTTACGAGCTAGCGGGGTTGGCAGATACGCAGTATTTT.

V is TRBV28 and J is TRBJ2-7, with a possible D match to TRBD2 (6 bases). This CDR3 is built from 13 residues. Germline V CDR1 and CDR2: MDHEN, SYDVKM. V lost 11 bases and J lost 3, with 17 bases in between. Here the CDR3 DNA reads TGTGCCGGACATAGAAGGGGAGGCTACGAGCAGTACTTC. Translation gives CAGHRRGGYEQYF.

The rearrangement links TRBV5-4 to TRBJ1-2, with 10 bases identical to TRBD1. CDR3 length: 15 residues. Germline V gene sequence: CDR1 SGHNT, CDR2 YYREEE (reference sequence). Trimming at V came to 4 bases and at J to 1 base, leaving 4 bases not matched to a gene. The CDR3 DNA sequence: TGTGCCAGCAGCCCCGGACAGGGGGGTAACTATGGCTACACCTTC. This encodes CASSPGQGGNYGYTF. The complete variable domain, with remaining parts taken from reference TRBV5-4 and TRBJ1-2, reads ETGVTQSPTHLIKTRGQQVTLRCSSQSGHNTVSWYQQALGQGPQFIFQYYREEENGRGNFPPRFSGLQFPNYSSELNVNALELDDSALYLCASSPGQGGNYGYTFGSGTRLTVV.